These 28 T cell receptor beta chains were sequenced from one sample in a study of blood T cell repertoires in COVID-19. Sequencing was performed with immunoSEQ multiplex PCR; in TCRdb, only in-frame clones are kept and a portion is missing. This sample has roughly 400,000 clones, with nearly 90% found just once. Sequencing input: PBMCs or T cells enriched from blood (not recorded which). All receptors derive from a woman aged 30 to 39 who had recovered from COVID-19.

A word on this clone: The limits of the CDR3 on the DNA are not certain, so only TCRdb's listed CDR3 is given. This rearrangement joins TRBV20-1 to TRBJ1-6. Germline assignment: CDR1 DFQATT and CDR2 SNEGSKA (reference sequence). The CDR3 is 18 residues long, ends included. CDR3 region: CSASISVRGGSYNSPLHF.

The V and J genes are TRBV6-5 and TRBJ2-7, with D perhaps TRBD2 (5 bases). This CDR3 has 13 amino acids. The V end was cut by 3 bases, the J end by 7 bases, with 13 bases between. Looked up from germline, CDR1 is MNHEY and CDR2 is SVGAGI. The CDR3 sequence: CASSYWETGEQYF. CDR3 nucleotides: TGTGCCAGCAGTTATTGGGAGACGGGGGAGCAGTACTTC.

The DNA for the CDR3 is TGTGCCAGCAGCTTAACGGTGGACTACTCTCGAGGTAACTATGGCTACACCTTC. This encodes CASSLTVDYSRGNYGYTF. The chain combines TRBV7-3 with TRBJ1-2; D not resolved. The CDR3 spans 18 residues. Trimming pared 0 bases from V and 1 base from J, leaving 18 bases between. Germline assignment: CDR1 SGHTA and CDR2 FQGTGA. Based on the CDR3 plus reference TRBV7-3 and TRBJ1-2, the full variable domain is GAGVSQTPSNKVTEKGKYVELRCDPISGHTALYWYRQSLGQGPEFLIYFQGTGAADDSGLPNDRFFAVRPEGSVSTLKIQRTERGDSAVYLCASSLTVDYSRGNYGYTFGSGTRLTVV.

The V gene is TRBV9, the J gene TRBJ2-1; D is possibly TRBD2 (6 bases). The CDR3 sequence is 15 residues long. V was cut by 2 bases and J by 4 bases, with 13 bases left in between. Germline V lookup: CDR1 SGDLS, CDR2 YYNGEE. CDR3 nucleotides: TGTGCCAGCAGCGTCCAGGGTGCGGGATACAATGAGCAGTTCTTC. Its protein is CASSVQGAGYNEQFF.

The chain couples TRBV5-1 to TRBJ1-4, with 7 positions matching TRBD1. The V and J ends lost 4 bases and 8 bases, in that order; junction bases with no gene match: 5. CDR1 is SGHRS and CDR2 is YFSETQ in the germline V gene. The CDR3 runs to 13 residues. The CDR3 region is CASSKIQGEKLFF. CDR3 bases: TGCGCCAGCAGCAAGATACAGGGGGAAAAACTGTTTTTT.

This clone came up once. This chain connects TRBV9 to TRBJ2-1, with TRBD2 matching 14 bases. J lost 9 bases, V lost 3 bases, and 5 bases had no gene match. The CDR3 loop spans 15 amino acids. Germline CDR1 SGDLS, CDR2 YYNGEE. This CDR3 is CASSATSGGGGEQFF. The DNA for the CDR3 is TGTGCCAGCAGCGCGACTAGCGGGGGGGGTGGTGAGCAGTTCTTC.

CDR3 in DNA: TGTGCCTGGAGTTTGGCGGGGGGTCGAACCGGGGAGCTGTTTTTT. It codes for CAWSLAGGRTGELFF. The chain links TRBV30 to TRBJ2-2; 8 bases are a match to TRBD2. The CDR3 contains 15 residues. Germline values: CDR1 GTSNPN, CDR2 SVGIG (reference sequence). Trimming cost V 2 bases and J 5 bases; bases outside gene matches: 7.

This clone was found a few times. The chain combines TRBV7-8 with TRBJ1-3, with 8 bases aligning to TRBD1. The germline CDR1 and CDR2 sequences are SGHVS and FQNEAQ. Unmatched junction bases numbered 7, after V lost 0 bases and J lost 6 bases. The CDR3 runs 16 residues. Written as DNA, the CDR3 is TGTGCCAGCAGCTTAGCCAGACAGGGGCTGGAAAACACCATATATTTT. This translates into CASSLARQGLENTIYF.

This chain connects TRBV19 to TRBJ1-4; D not resolved. The CDR3 length is 14 residues. CDR1 and CDR2 from the germline V gene are LNHDA and SQIVND (reference sequence). V gave up 5 bases and J gave up 6 bases, with 13 bases separating them. This chain's CDR3 is CASSLRWRDEKLFF. CDR3 bases: TGTGCCAGTAGTCTCAGGTGGAGGGATGAAAAACTGTTTTTT. The full variable domain, in which reference TRBV19 and TRBJ1-4 provide the parts outside the CDR3, is DGGITQSPKYLFRKEGQNVTLSCEQNLNHDAMYWYRQDPGQGLRLIYYSQIVNDFQKGDIAEGYSVSREKKESFPLTVTSAQKNPTAFYLCASSLRWRDEKLFFGSGTQLSVL.

This chain connects TRBV5-4 to TRBJ1-2; TRBD1 matches at 7 bases. The germline gives CDR1 SGHNT, CDR2 YYREEE (reference sequence). CDR3 size: 15 residues. With 3 bases clipped from V and 3 bases from J, the junction kept 8 bases outside the gene matches. The DNA of the CDR3 is TGTGCCAGCAGCTATGGACAGGTCAAACACTATGGCTACACCTTC. Its protein is CASSYGQVKHYGYTF.

The rearrangement uses TRBV12-3 or TRBV12-4 and TRBJ2-2, with a possible D match to TRBD1 (6 bases). The CDR3 is 13 amino acids. V was clipped by 5 bases and J by 6 bases, with 10 bases between them. As DNA, the CDR3 is TGTGCCAGCAGTCCCTCAGGGGCCGGGGAGCTGTTTTTT. Its translation: CASSPSGAGELFF.

The chain has TRBV7-9 and TRBJ2-1; possible D gene TRBD2, 6 bases. Per germline, CDR1 SEHNR and CDR2 FQNEAQ (reference sequence). This CDR3 region has 16 residues. Deletions cut 7 bases from V and 5 bases from J, with 21 bases between. Written as DNA, the CDR3 is TGTGCCAGCAAATCGCTAGCGAGAACACCCCACAATGAGCAGTTCTTC. It codes for CASKSLARTPHNEQFF. Supplemented by reference TRBV7-9 and TRBJ2-1, the full variable domain reads DTGVSQNPRHKITKRGQNVTFRCDPISEHNRLYWYRQTLGQGPEFLTYFQNEAQLEKSRLLSDRFSAERPKGSFSTLEIQRTEQGDSAMYLCASKSLARTPHNEQFFGPGTRLTVL.

The J gene is TRBJ1-2, the V gene TRBV12-3 or TRBV12-4, with D uncertain. CDR3 size: 11 residues. V lost 1 base and J 10 bases, leaving 7 bases between the germline ends. CDR3 sequence (DNA): TGTGCCAGCAGTTTAGTTCGAGCCTACACCTTC. Protein: CASSLVRAYTF.

The V gene is TRBV9, the J gene TRBJ2-1; 10 bases are a match to TRBD2. V lost 0 bases, J lost 3 bases, and 6 bases stayed unmatched. CDR1 is SGDLS and CDR2 is YYNGEE in the germline V gene. This CDR3 has 17 amino acids. DNA of the CDR3: TGTGCCAGCAGCGTAGACCCCAGCGGGGGGGTCTACAATGAGCAGTTCTTC. Protein product: CASSVDPSGGVYNEQFF. Looking up the rest from reference TRBV9 and TRBJ2-1 gives the full variable domain: DSGVTQTPKHLITATGQRVTLRCSPRSGDLSVYWYQQSLDQGLQFLIQYYNGEERAKGNILERFSAQQFPDLHSELNLSSLELGDSALYFCASSVDPSGGVYNEQFFGPGTRLTVL.

The chain links TRBV28 to TRBJ2-7, with a tentative D call TRBD2 (6 bases). V was clipped by 6 bases and J by 3 bases, with 12 bases between them. This CDR3 spans 13 amino acids. CDR1 and CDR2 (germline): MDHEN, SYDVKM. CDR3 residues: CASSSGGIYEQYF. The CDR3 nucleotides are TGTGCCAGCAGCTCCGGAGGGATCTACGAGCAGTACTTC.

The V gene is TRBV19, the J gene TRBJ2-1; 14 bases are shared with TRBD2. V lost 3 bases and J lost 6; bases outside the gene matches: 1. CDR1 and CDR2 (germline): LNHDA, SQIVND (reference sequence). The CDR3 consists of 15 residues. The DNA for the CDR3 is TGTGCCAGTAGTATGGGACTAGCGGGAGTCAATGAGCAGTTCTTC. This sequence encodes CASSMGLAGVNEQFF.

The chain recombines TRBV6-5 with TRBJ1-1; D gene ambiguous. CDR1 MNHEY and CDR2 SVGAGI come from the germline V gene. This CDR3 has 11 residues. V lost 6 bases, J lost 7 bases, and 9 bases lay in between. CDR3 loop: CASRTPLEAFF. The CDR3 DNA sequence: TGTGCCAGCAGGACTCCCCTTGAAGCTTTCTTT.

This clone has just a few counts. The chain recombines TRBV19 with TRBJ1-2; the match to TRBD1 covers 10 bases. CDR3 length: 14 amino acids. V shed 4 bases, J shed 8 bases, and the junction held 7 bases outside the gene matches. CDR1 LNHDA and CDR2 SQIVND come from the germline V gene (reference sequence). The DNA of the CDR3 is TGTGCCAGTAGTAAGGGACAGGGGATAGCGGGCTACACCTTC. Protein: CASSKGQGIAGYTF.

Only one count was recorded for this clone. The V gene is TRBV13, the J gene TRBJ1-2, with a weak D call TRBD1 (6 bases). This CDR3 is 12 amino acids long. The germline V gene encodes CDR1 PRHDT and CDR2 FYEKMQ (reference sequence). V lost 6 bases and J 7 bases, leaving 12 bases between the germline ends. CDR3 amino acids: CASSWGRGGYTF. As DNA, the CDR3 is TGTGCCAGCAGTTGGGGGCGCGGTGGCTACACCTTC.

The chain couples TRBV24-1 to TRBJ1-5; no firm D call. CDR1 and CDR2 from the germline V gene are KGHDR and SFDVKD. The CDR3 runs to 14 residues. V was cut by 4 bases and J by 3 bases, with 9 bases left in between. In DNA, the CDR3 is TGTGCCACCAGTGACGCTCTACTCAATCAGCCCCAGCATTTT. Its protein is CATSDALLNQPQHF.

CDR3 sequence reads: CASGQGRTEAFF. The CDR3, as DNA: TGTGCCAGCGGACAGGGGAGGACTGAAGCTTTCTTT. This rearrangement joins TRBV12-3 or TRBV12-4 to TRBJ1-1, with 9 bases fitting TRBD1. This CDR3 comprises 12 residues. V trimming: 8 bases; J trimming: 5 bases; junction bases outside the gene matches: 3.

This chain connects TRBV18 to TRBJ2-1; 11 bases match TRBD2. The CDR3 has 16 residues. Germline CDR1 reads KGHSH; CDR2 reads LQKENI. V gave up 0 bases and J gave up 7 bases; unmatched junction bases: 5. CDR3 nucleotide sequence: TGTGCCAGCTCACCACCGACTAGCGGGATGAAAAATGAGCAGTTCTTC. It translates to CASSPPTSGMKNEQFF.

The sample holds one count of this clone. This sequence joins TRBV19 and TRBJ2-7, with 8 bases matching TRBD2. Germline V gene data show CDR1 as LNHDA and CDR2 as SQIVND (reference sequence). J was trimmed by 4 bases and V by 4 bases; bases with no gene match: 21. This CDR3 spans 19 amino acids. CDR3 in amino acids: CASSRGTGGPFSYRYEQYF. Written as DNA, the CDR3 is TGTGCCAGTAGTAGAGGCACGGGAGGGCCTTTTTCGTACCGGTACGAGCAGTACTTC.

This clone was seen only once. The V call is TRBV10-3, the J call TRBJ1-3; D is uncertain. The CDR3 spans 16 residues. Germline assignment: CDR1 ENHRY and CDR2 SYGVKD. V gave up 0 bases and J gave up 4 bases, with 13 bases separating them. CDR3 sequence: CAISESLGGWGNTIYF. In nucleotides, the CDR3 is TGTGCCATCAGTGAGTCGTTAGGCGGTTGGGGAAACACCATATATTTT.

This clone was found a few times. This chain connects TRBV19 to TRBJ1-5, with 9 bases fitting TRBD1. The CDR3 totals 15 residues. Germline V gives CDR1 LNHDA, CDR2 SQIVND (reference sequence). V shed 5 bases, J shed 7 bases, and the junction held 9 bases outside the gene matches. CDR3 amino acids: CASSSRDRELQPQHF. CDR3 in DNA: TGTGCCAGTAGTTCCCGGGACAGGGAATTACAGCCCCAGCATTTT.

For this clone: Compared with germline, one end of the junction differs, possibly owing to a read error. V usage is TRBV10-3 and J usage is TRBJ1-2; tentatively, D is TRBD1 (5 bases). The CDR3 has 14 amino acids. The germline gives CDR1 ENHRY, CDR2 SYGVKD. CDR3 amino acids: CAIRESGREDGYTF. CDR3 sequence (DNA): TGTGCCATCAGGGAGTCAGGGCGGGAGGATGGCTACACCTTC.

This clone was detected a few times. The chain joins TRBV23-1 to TRBJ2-7, with D perhaps TRBD1 (6 bases). TRBV23-1 qualifies as an ORF whose function is uncertain. The length of the CDR3 is 15 residues. V shed 5 bases and J shed 2 bases, with 16 bases lying between them. Written as DNA, the CDR3 is TGCGCCAGCAGTTCCAATACGGACAGAGCCTACGAGCAGTACTTC. This sequence encodes CASSSNTDRAYEQYF.

The chain recombines TRBV30 with TRBJ1-5, with D unclear. Germline values: CDR1 GTSNPN, CDR2 SVGIG (reference sequence). This CDR3 region has 13 residues. The V gene lost 0 bases and the J gene lost 4 bases, with 7 bases spanning the gap. CDR3 coding DNA: TGTGCCTGGAGTGTCCGGGTAAATCAGCCCCAGCATTTT. Encoded protein: CAWSVRVNQPQHF.